The 21 T cell receptor beta chains given below trace back to one sample, sequenced in a study of tumor-infiltrating lymphocytes in primary liver carcinoma. Blood RNA was derived from unsorted whole blood, and germline DNA was extracted too. With approximately 470 ng total RNA as template and a constant-region primer, TCR beta cDNA was made. Investigators got TCR beta libraries out of three nested multiplex PCR rounds, done with slightly modified ARM-PCR. The study ran its first two PCR rounds for around 10 cycles each, using TRBV1-TRBV30 forward primers and a C-beta reverse primer. TCRdb re-derived calls from the multiplex PCR reads in MiXCR, one entry per CDR3 protein. The sample lists almost 200,000 distinct CDR3 sequences, about 65% occurring once. The sample consisted of peripheral blood. The receptors here all came from an older woman with primary liver carcinoma and hepatitis B virus infection.

A remark on this clonotype: An end of the junction does not agree with germline; a read error may underlie this. The chain recombines TRBV6-5 with TRBJ2-3; 7 bases align to TRBD2. This CDR3 comprises 16 residues. Germline V gene sequence: CDR1 MNHEY, CDR2 SVGAGI. This CDR3 is CASSYSSGKGTDMQCF. In nucleotides, the CDR3 is TGTGCCAGCAGTTACTCGAGCGGGAAGGGCACAGATATGCAGTGTTTT.

As to this clonotype: Since a much larger clone is just one base distant, this may be a read error. The CDR3 loop reads CASSQEWSPPPYNEQFF. The CDR3 coding sequence is TGTGCCAGCAGCCAAGAATGGAGCCCCCCCCCGTACAATGAGCAGTTCTTC. The V gene is TRBV14, the J gene TRBJ2-1; D ambiguous. CDR1 SGHDN and CDR2 FVKESK come from the germline V gene. Trimming took 0 bases from V and 4 from J, leaving 16 bases between them. The CDR3 totals 17 residues.

This clonotype was found many times. The V and J genes are TRBV5-6 and TRBJ2-1; D is unclear. The ends were cut back, 0 bases at V and 6 bases at J, with 4 bases in the middle. CDR3 length: 12 amino acids. In germline, CDR1 is SGHDT, CDR2 YYEEEE. The CDR3 loop reads CASSLAGNEQFF. The CDR3 nucleotides are TGTGCCAGCAGCTTGGCGGGCAATGAGCAGTTCTTC.

Only a few counts were recorded for this clonotype. The chain links TRBV14 to TRBJ1-6; 9 nucleotides line up with TRBD1. The CDR3 runs 15 residues. Losses at the gene ends were 1 base for V and 10 bases for J; bases not matched to a gene: 5. Germline V gene sequence: CDR1 SGHDN, CDR2 FVKESK. In DNA, the CDR3 is TGTGCCAGCAGCCAAGTCACAGGGGGCGGGTCACCCCTCCACTTT. It translates to CASSQVTGGGSPLHF.

About this clonotype itself: A much bigger clone sits one base away, suggesting this may be a read error. This is likely a read error, given that the CDR3 carries no conserved phenylalanine or tryptophan at its end. The chain couples TRBV6-6 to TRBJ2-7, with TRBD2 matching 7 bases. V was clipped by 6 bases and J by 7 bases; unmatched bases: 15. This CDR3 region has 15 residues. Germline loops: CDR1 MNHNY, CDR2 SVGAGI (reference sequence). This CDR3 reads CASRLSAGDGGEQYS. The DNA for the CDR3 is TGTGCCAGCAGGTTATCGGCGGGGGATGGGGGGGAGCAGTACTCC.

The chain links TRBV5-1 to TRBJ2-5; 8 bases match TRBD1. CDR1 and CDR2 (germline): SGHRS, YFSETQ. V dropped 0 bases and J dropped 4; count of bases not matched to a gene: 8. This CDR3 spans 16 amino acids. The CDR3 DNA follows: TGCGCCAGCAGCTTGGGAGTGTCAGGGGGCGGAGAGACCCAGTACTTC. Amino acids: CASSLGVSGGGETQYF. Filled out from reference TRBV5-1 and TRBJ2-5, the complete variable domain reads KAGVTQTPRYLIKTRGQQVTLSCSPISGHRSVSWYQQTPGQGLQFLFEYFSETQRNKGNFPGRFSGRQFSNSRSEMNVSTLELGDSALYLCASSLGVSGGGETQYFGPGTRLLVL.

This clonotype was seen repeatedly, ten times or more. The V gene is TRBV12-3 or TRBV12-4, the J gene TRBJ1-5; tentatively, D is TRBD1 (6 bases). The CDR3 sequence is 15 residues long. Trimming cost V 7 bases and J 0 bases, with 13 bases left between them. CDR3 coding DNA: TGTGCCAGCAAGGTGGGGGCTCATAGCAATCAGCCCCAGCATTTT. Translation: CASKVGAHSNQPQHF.

A remark on this clonotype: One junction end does not reproduce the germline sequence, and a read error may be involved. The V gene is TRBV11-3, the J gene TRBJ2-1; 7 positions agree with TRBD1. CDR1 and CDR2 (germline): SGHNT, YENEEA. The CDR3 is 15 amino acids. The CDR3 here is CPSSPPGGRDNEQFF. The CDR3 DNA reads as TGTCCCAGTAGCCCCCCAGGGGGAAGAGACAATGAGCAGTTCTTC.

This clonotype was recorded a few times. The chain joins TRBV12-3 or TRBV12-4 to TRBJ1-4, with D possibly being TRBD1 (5 bases). V was clipped by 7 bases and J by 5 bases, with 17 bases between them. The CDR3 covers 15 residues. The CDR3 here is CASIAGRASNEKLFF. CDR3 in DNA: TGTGCCAGCATCGCGGGCAGGGCCTCCAATGAAAAACTGTTTTTT.

This clonotype was seen a handful of times. This chain connects TRBV28 to TRBJ1-6; 7 bases align to TRBD1. This CDR3 spans 15 amino acids. CDR1 is MDHEN, CDR2 SYDVKM, per germline. V lost 5 bases and J lost 13; bases outside the gene matches: 14. The CDR3 loop is CASSRTGTEWEPLHF. CDR3 sequence (DNA): TGTGCCAGCAGTCGCACCGGGACAGAGTGGGAGCCCCTCCACTTT.

In the case of this clonotype: This may arise from a read error, as a much more abundant clone is one base away. V is TRBV11-2 and J is TRBJ1-5, with D tentatively TRBD1 (6 bases). The CDR3 is 17 residues long. V lost 1 base and J lost 5, with 18 bases in between. CDR1 SGHAT and CDR2 FQNNGV come from the germline V gene. This CDR3 reads CASSLVGVTGSDQPQHF. CDR3 nucleotides: TGTGCCAGCAGCTTAGTAGGGGTAACAGGGAGCGATCAGCCCCAGCATTTT. The entire variable domain, with the rest obtained from reference TRBV11-2 and TRBJ1-5, is as follows: EAGVAQSPRYKIIEKRQSVAFWCNPISGHATLYWYQQILGQGPKLLIQFQNNGVVDDSQLPKDRFSAERLKGVDSTLKIQPAKLEDSAVYLCASSLVGVTGSDQPQHFGDGTRLSIL.

V is TRBV5-1 and J is TRBJ1-1; the D is unclear. Trimming shortened V by 4 bases and J by 4 bases, and 14 bases separated the two germline ends. Germline V lookup: CDR1 SGHRS, CDR2 YFSETQ. CDR3 size: 14 residues. CDR3 bases: TGCGCCAGCAGCCGGCGGACGGGTACCACTGAAGCTTTCTTT. Protein sequence: CASSRRTGTTEAFF.

Concerning this clonotype itself: A much bigger clone sits one base away, suggesting this may be a read error. This chain connects TRBV6-5 to TRBJ1-4; D is possibly TRBD1 (5 bases). Germline CDR1 MNHEY, CDR2 SVGAGI. The CDR3 sequence is 14 residues long. Trimming stripped 6 bases from V and 6 bases from J, with 14 bases between. The chain's CDR3 is CASRDIPLDEKLFF. CDR3 in DNA: TGTGCCAGCAGGGACATCCCCTTGGATGAAAAACTGTTTTTT.

This chain links TRBV11-2 with TRBJ2-1, with D possibly matching TRBD1 (6 bases). In germline, CDR1 is SGHAT, CDR2 FQNNGV. Deletions cut 5 bases from V and 5 bases from J, with 16 bases between. The CDR3 is 15 residues long. As DNA, the CDR3 is TGTGCCAGCAGCCCGCGCCTAGGACAGAACAATGAGCAGTTCTTC. It specifies CASSPRLGQNNEQFF.

The chain has TRBV28 and TRBJ2-7; tentatively, D is TRBD1 or TRBD2 (5 bases each). Deletions cut 2 bases from V and 4 bases from J, with 12 bases between. CDR1 and CDR2 (germline): MDHEN, SYDVKM. CDR3 length: 14 residues. The CDR3 here is CASSLEGIRYEQYF. The CDR3, as DNA: TGTGCCAGCAGTTTAGAGGGGATACGGTACGAGCAGTACTTC.

Regarding this clonotype: A junction end diverges from the germline sequence, so it may reflect a read error. The chain combines TRBV6-1 with TRBJ1-1; D is undetermined. The CDR3 is made up of 15 amino acids. Germline CDR1 is MNHNS and CDR2 is SASEGT. The CDR3 bases are TGTGCCAGCAGTGAAATGGGGAATCGGTTCACTGCAGCTTTCTTT. Its protein product is CASSEMGNRFTAAFF.

The chain is built from TRBV12-3 or TRBV12-4 and TRBJ1-4; a possible D gene is TRBD1 (6 bases). The CDR3 loop spans 14 amino acids. V shed 6 bases and J shed 11 bases, with 19 bases lying between them. The CDR3: CASSFVGGNDKLFF. The DNA for the CDR3 is TGTGCCAGCAGCTTTGTGGGGGGCAACGACAAACTGTTTTTT.

Note on this clonotype: Without the conserved terminal phenylalanine or tryptophan, this CDR3 likely stems from a read error. This sequence joins TRBV11-2 and TRBJ2-5; a weak D match, TRBD2 (5 bases). Between the trimmed V and J ends, which lost 4 bases and 4 bases, there was a span of 19 bases. CDR3 length: 16 amino acids. CDR1 is SGHAT, CDR2 FQNNGV, per germline. The CDR3 loop is CASSYSHGSGRETQYS. The CDR3 DNA reads as TGTGCCAGCAGCTACTCCCATGGTAGTGGGAGAGAGACCCAGTACTCC.

As to this clonotype: Since the CDR3 does not end with the conserved phenylalanine or tryptophan, this likely comes from a read error. The chain couples TRBV29-1 to TRBJ2-5; 7 positions match TRBD1. From germline, CDR1 is SQVTM and CDR2 ANQGSEA. The CDR3 has 14 amino acids. CDR3 loop: CSVGPGQPQEAQYL. Written as DNA, the CDR3 is TGCAGCGTTGGCCCGGGACAGCCCCAAGAGGCCCAGTACTTG.

The table lists this clonotype with many counts. The chain recombines TRBV6-1 with TRBJ2-7; D remains unclear. Germline values: CDR1 MNHNS, CDR2 SASEGT. The germline V and J ends were trimmed by 2 bases and 5 bases, with 22 bases remaining between them. CDR3 length: 17 amino acids. CDR3 sequence reads: CASSERVDYQGYHEQYF. The CDR3 region has the DNA TGTGCCAGCAGTGAAAGGGTCGATTATCAAGGGTACCACGAGCAGTACTTC.

In this sample, this clonotype turned up once. The junction differs from germline at one of its ends, possibly a read error. V and J are TRBV6-6 and TRBJ2-2; D is unclear. Germline assignment: CDR1 MNHNY and CDR2 SVGAGI (reference sequence). This CDR3 comprises 14 residues. CDR3 sequence reads: CATSRWGNIGELFF. The CDR3 bases are TGTGCCACCTCTAGGTGGGGTAACATCGGGGAGCTGTTTTTT.